The entry below gives a single T cell receptor (beta chain) sequence along with its context. What it binds is not known. This record comes from a study of CD8+ T cells in alopecia areata. Overall study findings and caveats: Scalp samples also yield sequences from resident alphabeta T cells of normal skin. Clonality was higher in lesional than normal scalp, especially in alopecia totalis/universalis. Patients shared TCRs less clearly than mice did, possibly for HLA-related reasons.

The CDR3 length is 17 residues. Germline loops: CDR1 SQVTM, CDR2 ANQGSEA. V trimming: 0 bases; J trimming: 1 base; junction bases outside the gene matches: 12. cDNA serving as the sequencing template came from extracted, reverse transcribed RNA. Here immunoSEQ multiplex PCR was the method, and the copy in TCRdb shows in-frame clones only, minus some. The table records 120,000 to 150,000 clones, about two thirds of them present only once. V and J are TRBV29-1 and TRBJ2-7, with 7 bases that match TRBD2. This TCR was sampled from a human donor in good health. The sequenced sample was CD8+ T cells sorted from blood. The CDR3 nucleotides are TGCAGCGTTGAAGATAAGTTCCGGAGCGGGACGTCCTACGAGCAGTACTTC. The encoded protein is CSVEDKFRSGTSYEQYF.